This TCR beta chain emerged from a study of PD-L1 blockade in urothelial cancer. Trimming took 5 bases from V and 0 from J, leaving 18 bases between them. Germline V gene lookup returns CDR1 SGHRS and CDR2 YFSETQ. This CDR3 is 17 amino acids long. The data were produced by immunoSEQ multiplex PCR, yet TCRdb's version contains in-frame clones alone and is incomplete. There are 50,000 to 60,000 clones in the sample; 84% occur only once, and 5% to 7.5% lies in the top ten. Notes on this clone: Its antigen is unknown.

Study-wide results and limits: Tumor-linked clones in blood grew more by 3 weeks in durable-benefit patients.

Source: PBMCs, taken around atezolizumab (anti-PD-L1) treatment. This clonotype originated in a man aged 40-49 years with urothelial cancer. The genes are TRBV5-1 and TRBJ2-1; no clear D gene. CDR3 in amino acids: CASSWLGSPSSYNEQFF. The CDR3 DNA sequence: TGCGCCAGCAGTTGGCTGGGCTCCCCCAGCTCCTACAATGAGCAGTTCTTC.